This T cell receptor (beta chain) was captured in a study of blood T cell repertoires in COVID-19. The method was immunoSEQ multiplex PCR; TCRdb's version includes in-frame clones alone and lacks a portion of them. The sample consists of 310,000 or so clones, about 87% of them appearing once. The germline V gene has CDR1 MDHEN and CDR2 SYDVKM. V was clipped by 3 bases and J by 6 bases; unmatched bases: 8. This CDR3 spans 16 amino acids. The receptor comes from a woman younger than 30 who had recovered from COVID-19. The genes are TRBV28 and TRBJ2-2; 9 bases match TRBD1. The sample taken for sequencing was PBMCs or T cells enriched from blood (not recorded which). The CDR3: CASSLAGQGFPGELFF. CDR3 in DNA: TGTGCCAGCAGTTTGGCGGGACAGGGCTTTCCCGGGGAGCTGTTTTTT.